This TCR beta chain is from a study of sequential checkpoint blockade in melanoma. The treatment: randomized to nivolumab then ipilimumab (arm A) or the reverse (arm B). This CDR3 is 16 amino acids long. There are many counts of this clone. TCRdb keeps only in-frame clones here, not all; method: immunoSEQ multiplex PCR. The sample includes 10,000 to 15,000 clones, 20% to 30% of them seen just once. This clonotype was obtained from a human donor with melanoma. Sequenced here: tumor tissue (inferred from file names), sampled from a patient given nivolumab and ipilimumab in sequence. This sequence joins TRBV7-5 and TRBJ1-5; the table gives TRBD1 as D, unverified against the DNA. TRBV7-5 is annotated as a pseudogene. CDR3 region: CASSEIQGGLFQPQHF. CDR3 sequence (DNA): TGTGCCAGCAGCGAAATACAGGGGGGCTTGTTTCAGCCCCAGCATTTT.